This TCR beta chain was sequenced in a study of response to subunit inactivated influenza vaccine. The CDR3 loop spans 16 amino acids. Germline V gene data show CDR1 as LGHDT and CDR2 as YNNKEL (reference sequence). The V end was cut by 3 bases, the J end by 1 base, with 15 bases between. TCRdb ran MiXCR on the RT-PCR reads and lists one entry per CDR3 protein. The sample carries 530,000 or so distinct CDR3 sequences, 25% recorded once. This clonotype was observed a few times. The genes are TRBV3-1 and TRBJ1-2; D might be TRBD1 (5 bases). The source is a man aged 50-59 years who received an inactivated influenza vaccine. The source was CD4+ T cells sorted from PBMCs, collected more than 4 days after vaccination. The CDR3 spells CASSHKDLRGNYGYTF. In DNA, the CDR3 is TGTGCCAGCAGCCACAAGGACCTTAGGGGTAACTATGGCTACACCTTC.